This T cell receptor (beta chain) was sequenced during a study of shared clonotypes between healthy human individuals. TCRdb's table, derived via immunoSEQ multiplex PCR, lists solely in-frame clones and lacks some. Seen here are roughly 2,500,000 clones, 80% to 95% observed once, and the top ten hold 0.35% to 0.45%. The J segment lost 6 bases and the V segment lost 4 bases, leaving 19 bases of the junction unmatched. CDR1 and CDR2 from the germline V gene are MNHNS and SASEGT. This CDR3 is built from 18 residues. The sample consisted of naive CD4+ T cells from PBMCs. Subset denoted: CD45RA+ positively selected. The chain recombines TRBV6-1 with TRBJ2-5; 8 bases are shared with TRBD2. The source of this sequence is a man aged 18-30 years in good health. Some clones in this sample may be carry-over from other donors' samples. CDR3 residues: CASSASSPGGPPDQTQYF. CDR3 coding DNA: TGTGCCAGCAGTGCCTCGAGCCCGGGAGGGCCTCCGGACCAGACCCAGTACTTC.